One and the same sample provided the 3 T cell receptor beta chains below, sequenced in a study of regulatory T cells in long-lasting Graves disease. CDR3-region Arm-PCR and iRepertoire HTBI primers produced the TCR beta libraries. A single record per CDR3 protein comes from TCRdb applying MiXCR to the multiplex PCR reads. The sample lists some 340,000 distinct CDR3 sequences, about 11% occurring once. The time point was: newly diagnosed GD, antithyroid drugs for less than 3 months. Construction of the TCR library relied on RNA isolated from PBMCs. These data were also reused for a study on T cells in Graves' hyperthyroidism and ophthalmopathy.

The sample here was peripheral blood mononuclear cells (PBMCs), taken at new diagnosis, from a patient treated with antithyroid drugs. Receptors were obtained from a woman younger than 35 with Graves disease.

This clonotype was seen many times. This chain connects TRBV12-3 or TRBV12-4 to TRBJ2-3; possible D gene TRBD1, 6 bases. With 2 bases removed from V and 0 bases from J, the gap between germline ends came to 18 bases. There are 18 residues in the CDR3. CDR3: CASSLISDRTVSTDTQYF. The CDR3, as DNA: TGTGCCAGCAGTTTAATATCCGACAGGACCGTCAGCACAGATACGCAGTATTTT.

This clonotype has ten or more counts. The chain employs TRBV6-2 or TRBV6-3 and TRBJ2-3; 8 bases match TRBD1. The CDR3 has 15 residues. Germline-derived CDR1 and CDR2 are MNHEY and SVGEGT. V trimming: 2 bases; J trimming: 8 bases; junction bases outside the gene matches: 9. CDR3 sequence (DNA): TGTGCCAGCAGTTACCGCGGACAGGGCCACGGTACGCAGTATTTT. Residues: CASSYRGQGHGTQYF.

The rearrangement joins TRBV11-2 to TRBJ2-1; 12 positions agree with TRBD2. The CDR3 is 18 residues long. V trimming: 4 bases; J trimming: 5 bases; junction bases outside the gene matches: 12. Germline assignment: CDR1 SGHAT and CDR2 FQNNGV. CDR3 bases: TGTGCCAGCAGCTACTGGACTAGCGGGATACGCCACCACAATGAGCAGTTCTTC. Translating gives CASSYWTSGIRHHNEQFF.